This is a list of T cell receptor beta chains from one sample in a study of T cell responses to AZD1222 COVID-19 vaccine. Clones were read by immunoSEQ multiplex PCR, and TCRdb kept only the in-frame ones, dropping some. This table has around 91,000 clones, around nine tenths appearing once. Material: peripheral blood, obtained on day 0 of AZD1222 vaccination. These TCRs come from an adult in good health. The CDR3 runs from the conserved cysteine through the conserved F or W. Each record gives: D gene, CDR3 length, J gene, clone size, V gene, CDR3 protein, CDR3 DNA. A D gene is named only where the DNA matches it firmly. Clone size is stated in some rows and not others, as once, few, many or a class when expanded.

>NA|11|TRBJ1-2|NA|TRBV6-5
CASSYRGGYTF
TGTGCCAGCAGTTACAGGGGTGGCTACACCTTC
>NA|14|TRBJ2-2|NA|TRBV18
CASSPRESAGELFF
TGTGCCAGCTCACCACGAGAGTCCGCCGGGGAGCTGTTTTTT
>NA|15|TRBJ2-2|NA|TRBV7-9
CASSLTAGNTGELFF
TGTGCCAGCAGCTTAACTGCGGGGAACACCGGGGAGCTGTTTTTT
>TRBD1|17|TRBJ1-6|NA|TRBV27
CASSPPRSGGADSPLHF
TGTGCCAGCAGTCCCCCCAGATCAGGGGGCGCGGATTCACCCCTCCACTTT
>TRBD1|16|TRBJ2-1|once|TRBV6-2/TRBV6-3
CASSPRDRGSYNEQFF
TGTGCCAGCAGTCCCCGGGACAGGGGTTCCTACAATGAGCAGTTCTTC
>NA|16|TRBJ2-1|NA|TRBV4-3
CASSQGGTRNYNEQFF
TGCGCCAGCAGCCAAGGGGGCACAAGAAACTACAATGAGCAGTTCTTC
>TRBD2|14|TRBJ2-1|NA|TRBV28
CASRGSGPYNEQFF
TGTGCCAGCAGGGGTAGCGGGCCTTACAATGAGCAGTTCTTC
>TRBD1|16|TRBJ2-7|NA|TRBV28
CASSSIGTEVAYEQYF
TGTGCCAGCAGCTCTATCGGGACAGAGGTAGCCTACGAGCAGTACTTC
>TRBD2|14|TRBJ2-7|NA|TRBV7-2
CASSLGSGAYEQYF
TGTGCCAGCAGCTTGGGAAGCGGGGCCTACGAGCAGTACTTC
>NA|14|TRBJ2-1|NA|TRBV27
CASSPYRVSNEQFF
TGTGCCAGCAGTCCTTACAGGGTGTCAAATGAGCAGTTCTTC
>TRBD1|15|TRBJ2-3|NA|TRBV5-1
CASSTGTGPPDTQYF
TGCGCCAGCAGCACCGGGACAGGGCCCCCAGATACGCAGTATTTT
>NA|16|TRBJ1-1|NA|TRBV19
CASSIRAQRRNTEAFF
TGTGCCAGTAGTATAAGGGCCCAGAGGCGGAACACTGAAGCTTTCTTT
>NA|16|TRBJ2-6|NA|TRBV6-2/TRBV6-3
CASSYFTGTGANVLTF
TGTGCCAGCAGTTACTTTACAGGGACTGGGGCCAACGTCCTGACTTTC
>TRBD1|15|TRBJ2-7|NA|TRBV19
CASSIWGQGTYEQYF
TGTGCCAGTAGTATTTGGGGACAGGGGACCTACGAGCAGTACTTC
>NA|14|TRBJ2-5|NA|TRBV7-3
CASSLSAGIETQYF
TGTGCCAGCAGCTTAAGCGCAGGGATTGAGACCCAGTACTTC
>TRBD1|15|TRBJ1-1|NA|TRBV7-9
CASSSLGTVNTEAFF
TGTGCCAGCAGCTCCCTCGGGACAGTTAACACTGAAGCTTTCTTT
>TRBD2|16|TRBJ2-3|NA|TRBV15
CATSGKLAGDADTQYF
TGTGCCACCAGCGGCAAACTAGCGGGAGATGCAGATACGCAGTATTTT
>TRBD1|16|TRBJ1-1|NA|TRBV11-2
CASSLVMVRGSTEAFF
TGTGCCAGCAGCTTAGTTATGGTCAGGGGGTCCACTGAAGCTTTCTTT
>NA|15|TRBJ1-2|NA|TRBV4-3
CASSQVGGFSTGYTF
TGCGCCAGCAGCCAAGTAGGAGGATTCTCAACTGGCTACACCTTC
>TRBD1|15|TRBJ1-5|few|TRBV7-2
CASSPNTGGKQPQHF
TGTGCCAGCAGCCCTAATACAGGGGGCAAGCAGCCCCAGCATTTT
>NA|16|TRBJ1-6|NA|TRBV27
CASSLLGSSYNSPLHF
TGTGCCAGCAGTTTGTTAGGTAGCTCCTATAATTCACCCCTCCACTTT
>TRBD1|15|TRBJ1-1|NA|TRBV4-2
CASSHPGTGVTEAFF
TGTGCCAGCAGCCACCCCGGGACAGGGGTTACTGAAGCTTTCTTT
>TRBD2|17|TRBJ2-5|NA|TRBV7-2
CASSPPGLAGGQETQYF
TGTGCCAGCAGCCCCCCGGGACTAGCGGGAGGTCAAGAGACCCAGTACTTC
>NA|15|TRBJ2-3|NA|TRBV9
CASSLSDGGTDTQYF
TGTGCCAGCAGCCTTAGCGATGGTGGGACAGATACGCAGTATTTT
>NA|13|TRBJ2-5|once|TRBV7-8
CASSSRRGRTQYF
TGTGCCAGCAGCTCCAGGAGGGGTAGGACCCAGTACTTC